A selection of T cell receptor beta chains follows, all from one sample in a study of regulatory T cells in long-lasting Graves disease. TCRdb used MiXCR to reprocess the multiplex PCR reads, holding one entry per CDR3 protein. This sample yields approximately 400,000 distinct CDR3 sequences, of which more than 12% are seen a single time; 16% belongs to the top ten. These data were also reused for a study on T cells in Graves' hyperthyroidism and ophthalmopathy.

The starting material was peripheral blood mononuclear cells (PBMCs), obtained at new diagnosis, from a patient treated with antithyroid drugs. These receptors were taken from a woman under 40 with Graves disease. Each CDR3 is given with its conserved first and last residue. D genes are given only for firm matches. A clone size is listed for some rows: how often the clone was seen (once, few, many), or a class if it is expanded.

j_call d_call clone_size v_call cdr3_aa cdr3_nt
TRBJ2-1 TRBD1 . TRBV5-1 CASSRQGVGSYNEQFF TGCGCCAGCAGCCGCCAGGGGGTCGGCTCCTACAATGAGCAGTTCTTC
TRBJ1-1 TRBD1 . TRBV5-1 CASSLQGQGNTEAFF TGCGCCAGCAGCTTGCAAGGACAGGGGAACACTGAAGCTTTCTTT
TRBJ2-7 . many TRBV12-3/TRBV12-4 CASSPSSYEQYF TGTGCCAGCAGTCCGAGCTCCTACGAGCAGTACTTC
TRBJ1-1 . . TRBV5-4 CASSLGTRPEAFF TGTGCCAGCAGCTTGGGTACACGCCCTGAAGCTTTCTTT
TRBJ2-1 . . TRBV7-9 CASSLNLLYNEQFF TGTGCCAGCAGCTTAAACTTATTGTACAATGAGCAGTTCTTC
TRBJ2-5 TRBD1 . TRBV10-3 CAISERQGGETQYF TGTGCCATCAGTGAAAGACAGGGCGGGGAGACCCAGTACTTC
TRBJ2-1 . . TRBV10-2 CASSESPDANEQFF TGCGCCAGCAGTGAGTCCCCGGATGCGAATGAGCAGTTCTTC
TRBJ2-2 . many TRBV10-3 CAISEAGPAGELFF TGTGCCATCAGTGAGGCGGGTCCTGCCGGGGAGCTGTTTTTT
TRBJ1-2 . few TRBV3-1 CTSSQVRDGYTF TGTACCAGCAGCCAAGTAAGGGATGGCTACACCTTC
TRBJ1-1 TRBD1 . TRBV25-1 CASRGDRGNTEAFF TGTGCCAGCAGGGGGGACAGGGGAAACACTGAAGCTTTCTTT
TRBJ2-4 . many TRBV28 CASSLDRSKSNIQYF TGTGCCAGCAGTTTAGATCGGTCGAAATCAAACATTCAGTACTTC
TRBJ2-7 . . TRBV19 CASSIDAQGSYEQYF TGTGCCAGTAGTATAGACGCACAGGGATCCTACGAGCAGTACTTC
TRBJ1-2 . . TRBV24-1 CATSAPTGGYTF TGTGCCACCAGTGCACCGACAGGCGGCTACACCTTC
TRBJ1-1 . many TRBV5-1 CASRMGTGTITEAFF TGCGCCAGCAGAATGGGAACCGGGACCATCACTGAAGCTTTCTTT
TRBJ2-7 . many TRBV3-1 CASSQQLGNGQYF TGTGCCAGCAGCCAGCAACTAGGAAACGGGCAGTACTTC
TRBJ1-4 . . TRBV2 CASRRTDLERLFF TGTGCCAGCCGGCGGACTGACTTAGAAAGACTGTTTTTT
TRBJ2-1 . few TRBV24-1 CATSDYPGTPHRQTVNEQFF TGTGCCACCAGTGATTACCCCGGGACACCCCATCGGCAAACCGTGAATGAGCAGTTCTTC
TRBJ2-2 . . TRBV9 CASSDGMVAVNTGELFF TGTGCCAGCAGTGACGGGATGGTAGCGGTAAACACCGGGGAGCTGTTTTTT
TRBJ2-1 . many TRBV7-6 CASSLGGGGGNEQFF TGTGCCAGCAGCTTAGGTGGAGGTGGGGGCAATGAGCAGTTCTTC
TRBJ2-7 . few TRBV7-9 CASSLRGGPMGEQYF TGTGCCAGCAGCTTAAGGGGGGGCCCGATGGGGGAGCAGTACTTC
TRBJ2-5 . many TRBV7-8 CASSFAGPYQETQYF TGTGCCAGCAGCTTTGCGGGACCGTACCAAGAGACCCAGTACTTC
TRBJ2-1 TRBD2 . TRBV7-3 CASSLTSSGRARGQFF TGTGCCAGCAGCTTAACGTCGAGCGGGAGGGCCCGGGGGCAGTTCTTC
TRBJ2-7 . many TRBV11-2 CASSLLGRSSYEQYF TGTGCCAGCAGCCTGCTAGGGCGAAGCTCCTACGAGCAGTACTTC
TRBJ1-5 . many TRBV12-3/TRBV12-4 CASSLSGALSNQPQHF TGTGCCAGCAGTTTATCAGGTGCCTTAAGCAATCAGCCCCAGCATTTT
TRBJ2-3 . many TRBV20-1 CSARGTGGRTGEATDTQYF TGCAGTGCTAGAGGGACTGGCGGGAGAACAGGGGAAGCCACAGATACGCAGTATTTT
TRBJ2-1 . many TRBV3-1 CASSLPGYYNEQFF TGTGCCAGCAGCCTCCCGGGGTACTACAATGAGCAGTTCTTC
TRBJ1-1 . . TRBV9 CASSVGDGPEAFF TGTGCCAGCAGCGTTGGGGACGGGCCTGAAGCTTTCTTT
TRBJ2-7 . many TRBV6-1 CASSHDPNYEQYF TGTGCCAGCAGCCACGACCCTAATTACGAGCAGTACTTC
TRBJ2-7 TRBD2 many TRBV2 CASSDPPTGGSSYEQYF TGTGCCAGCAGTGACCCCCCCACGGGGGGAAGCTCCTACGAGCAGTACTTC
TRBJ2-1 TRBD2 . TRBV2 CASTAELAGGPYEQFF TGTGCCAGCACCGCGGAACTAGCGGGAGGTCCCTATGAGCAGTTCTTC
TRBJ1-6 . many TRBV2 CASSATENSPLHF TGTGCCAGCAGTGCGACGGAGAATTCACCCCTCCACTTT
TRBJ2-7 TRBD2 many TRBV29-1 CSAGTSGREQYF TGCAGCGCAGGGACTAGCGGGAGAGAGCAGTACTTC
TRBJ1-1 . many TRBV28 CASRGFTEAFF TGTGCCAGCAGGGGGTTCACTGAAGCTTTCTTT
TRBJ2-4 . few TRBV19 CASSISAGIQYF TGTGCCAGTAGTATTTCGGCTGGCATTCAGTACTTC
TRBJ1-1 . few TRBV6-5 CASSYSRENTEAFF TGTGCCAGCAGTTACTCGAGGGAGAACACTGAAGCTTTCTTT
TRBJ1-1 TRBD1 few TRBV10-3 CAITGTGAGEAFF TGTGCCATCACCGGGACAGGGGCCGGTGAAGCTTTCTTT
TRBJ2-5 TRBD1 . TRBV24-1 CATSRTGNQETQYF TGTGCCACCAGTCGGACAGGGAACCAAGAGACCCAGTACTTC
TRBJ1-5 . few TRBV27 CASSLVAGLDQPQHF TGTGCCAGCAGTTTAGTGGCCGGGTTGGATCAGCCCCAGCATTTT
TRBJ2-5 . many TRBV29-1 CSVVLVGATQYF TGCAGCGTTGTTCTGGTAGGGGCAACCCAGTACTTC
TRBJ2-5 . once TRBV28 CASGTGTTYQETQYF TGTGCCAGCGGAACGGGGACAACATATCAAGAGACCCAGTACTTC
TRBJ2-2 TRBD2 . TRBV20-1 CSATLGGRARTGELFF TGCAGTGCGACCCTTGGGGGGAGGGCCCGAACCGGGGAGCTGTTTTTT
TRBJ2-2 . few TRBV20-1 CSASRGAHNTGELFF TGCAGTGCTAGTCGCGGGGCCCATAACACCGGGGAGCTGTTTTTT
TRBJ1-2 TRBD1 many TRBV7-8 CASSLGDRGLKGYTF TGTGCCAGCAGCTTAGGGGACAGGGGCCTGAAGGGCTACACCTTC
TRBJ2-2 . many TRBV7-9 CASSPLGGELFF TGTGCCAGCAGCCCCCTCGGCGGGGAGCTGTTTTTT
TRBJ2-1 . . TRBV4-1 CASSQEQGRALYNEQFF TGCGCCAGCAGCCAAGAGCAGGGGAGGGCCCTATACAATGAGCAGTTCTTC
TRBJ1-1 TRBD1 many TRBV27 CASTYSGGMNTEAFF TGTGCCAGCACCTATTCAGGGGGTATGAACACTGAAGCTTTCTTT
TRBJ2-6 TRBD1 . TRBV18 CASSPSDRAPGANVLTF TGTGCCAGCTCACCGTCCGACAGGGCCCCTGGGGCCAACGTCCTGACTTTC
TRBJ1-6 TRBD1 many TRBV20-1 CSAVPGQLSPLHF TGCAGTGCTGTGCCGGGACAGCTCTCACCCCTCCACTTT
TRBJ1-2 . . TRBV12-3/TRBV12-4 CASSSRHGGNYGYTF TGTGCCAGCAGTTCCCGACACGGAGGTAACTATGGCTACACCTTC
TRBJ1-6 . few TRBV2 CASSAPGRNNSPLHF TGTGCCAGCAGCGCCCCAGGGCGGAATAATTCACCCCTCCACTTT
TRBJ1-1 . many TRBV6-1 CASRQFVQVTMNTEAFF TGTGCCAGCAGACAGTTCGTACAGGTGACGATGAACACTGAAGCTTTCTTT
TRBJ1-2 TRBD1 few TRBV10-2 CASSETDRENGYTF TGCGCCAGCAGTGAGACCGACAGGGAAAATGGCTACACCTTC
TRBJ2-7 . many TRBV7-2 CASSLSAAIYEQYF TGTGCCAGCAGCTTATCAGCGGCCATATATGAGCAGTACTTC
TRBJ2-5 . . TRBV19 CASSQEGLTDQETQYF TGTGCCAGCAGCCAAGAGGGGTTGACAGATCAAGAGACCCAGTACTTC
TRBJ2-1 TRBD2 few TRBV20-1 CRFQAGPAEQFF TGCAGATTCCAAGCGGGGCCCGCTGAGCAGTTCTTC
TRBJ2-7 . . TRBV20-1 CSAPPPGADSYEQYF TGCAGTGCCCCACCCCCCGGAGCGGACTCCTACGAGCAGTACTTC
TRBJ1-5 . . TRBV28 CASSYNAEGRVQPQHF TGTGCCAGCAGCTATAATGCCGAGGGTCGGGTTCAGCCCCAGCATTTT